This TCR beta chain was found in a study of immune evolution from preneoplasia to lung adenocarcinoma. This clone appeared a few times. After pathologic assessment, macro-dissection selected premalignant or tumor cells for extraction. In germline, CDR1 is SGHRS, CDR2 YFSETQ. The ends lost 4 bases at V and 5 bases at J; junction bases unmatched: 11. The CDR3 is 16 amino acids. Profiled with immunoSEQ multiplex PCR; TCRdb holds only in-frame clones, not every one. The sample lists roughly 8,800 clones, over 75% occurring once. V gene TRBV5-1 combines with J gene TRBJ1-4, with 7 bases matching TRBD1. The sequence was obtained from a person aged 65 to 85 with lung adenocarcinoma. Specimen: FFPE lung adenocarcinoma in situ tissue. CDR3 coding DNA: TGCGCCAGCAGCCTAACAACAGGGGCGGAGAATGAAAAACTGTTTTTT. It yields the protein CASSLTTGAENEKLFF.